Shown below are 17 T cell receptor beta chains from a single sample sequenced in a study of tumor-infiltrating lymphocytes in primary liver carcinoma. Both blood RNA, taken from unsorted whole blood, and germline DNA were extracted. The authors made TCR beta cDNA from about 500 ng total RNA with a constant-region primer. Libraries of TCR beta came from three nested multiplex PCR rounds with slightly modified ARM-PCR. TRBV1-TRBV30 forward primers paired with a C-beta reverse primer drove the first two PCR rounds, about 10 cycles each. MiXCR, applied by TCRdb to the multiplex PCR reads, yields one record per CDR3 protein. In the table there are fewer than 350,000 distinct CDR3 sequences, over 55% of which are singletons. The sequenced sample was peripheral blood. Receptors were obtained from a man in his forties with primary liver carcinoma and hepatitis B virus infection.

The chain couples TRBV28 to TRBJ1-1; D unresolved. Trimming cost V 2 bases and J 0 bases, with 7 bases left between them. Looked up from germline, CDR1 is MDHEN and CDR2 is SYDVKM. This CDR3 spans 14 amino acids. The CDR3 region has the DNA TGTGCCAGCAGTTTAAGTCCCATGAACACTGAAGCTTTCTTT. Protein: CASSLSPMNTEAFF.

The chain has TRBV5-1 and TRBJ2-3; D not certain. CDR3 length: 14 residues. The germline V and J ends were trimmed by 2 bases and 4 bases, with 11 bases remaining between them. CDR1 and CDR2 from the germline V gene are SGHRS and YFSETQ. The CDR3 is CASSFQRLADTQYF. In DNA form, the CDR3 reads TGCGCCAGCAGCTTCCAACGCCTGGCAGATACGCAGTATTTT.

The J gene is TRBJ2-1, the V gene TRBV4-3, with D unclear. Germline V CDR1 and CDR2: LGHNA, YSLEER. The CDR3 is made up of 15 amino acids. The ends were cut back, 0 bases at V and 16 bases at J, with 22 bases in the middle. For the CDR3, the DNA is TGCGCCAGCAGCCAAGATTCGGGCTCCTACAATGAGTATTTCTTC. Its translation is CASSQDSGSYNEYFF.

V and J are TRBV5-1 and TRBJ2-1; D gene uncertain. Per germline, CDR1 SGHRS and CDR2 YFSETQ. The germline V and J ends were trimmed by 0 bases and 7 bases, with 11 bases remaining between them. This CDR3 region has 14 residues. The CDR3 DNA is TGCGCCAGCAGCTTGGCCCTGGAGAAGAATGAGCAGTTCTTC. Translation: CASSLALEKNEQFF.

The V call is TRBV11-3, the J call TRBJ2-1; D gene ambiguous. CDR3 length: 18 amino acids. Looked up from germline, CDR1 is SGHNT and CDR2 is YENEEA. Trimming removed 0 bases at V and 3 bases at J, with 18 bases between. The CDR3 loop reads CASSLDPPEPKCYNEQFF. The CDR3 nucleotides read TGTGCCAGCAGCTTAGATCCCCCGGAACCAAAATGCTACAATGAGCAGTTCTTC.

On this clonotype: A far bigger clonotype differs at one base, so this is likely a read error. This sequence joins TRBV11-2 and TRBJ2-1; no clear D. Trimming left V 8 bases short and J 2 bases short, with 7 bases between. The germline V gene encodes CDR1 SGHAT and CDR2 FQNNGV. This CDR3 spans 12 amino acids. Written as DNA, the CDR3 is TGTGCCAGCGGCCCCACCTACAATGAGCAGTTCTTC. Its protein product is CASGPTYNEQFF.

This chain links TRBV6-6 with TRBJ2-3; TRBD2 might be the D (5 bases). This CDR3 spans 14 amino acids. V was cut by 5 bases and J by 7 bases, with 16 bases left in between. CDR1 MNHNY and CDR2 SVGAGI come from the germline V gene (reference sequence). CDR3 in amino acids: CASSTGGPRNTQYF. The CDR3 nucleotides read TGTGCCAGCAGTACGGGCGGGCCTCGAAATACGCAGTATTTT.

This clonotype was seen ten or more times. The chain carries TRBV11-2 and TRBJ1-1, with D perhaps TRBD1 (6 bases). The CDR3 sequence is 15 residues long. Trimming stripped 5 bases from V and 0 bases from J, with 13 bases between. Per germline, CDR1 SGHAT and CDR2 FQNNGV. The CDR3 nucleotides are TGTGCCAGCAGCCCAAACAGGGCTTTGAACACTGAAGCTTTCTTT. Protein: CASSPNRALNTEAFF.

As to this clonotype: The junction departs from germline at one end; a sequencing error may be responsible. The V call is TRBV4-2, the J call TRBJ2-1, with D perhaps TRBD1 (6 bases). This CDR3 comprises 16 residues. The germline gives CDR1 LGHNA, CDR2 YNFKEQ. The CDR3 loop reads CVSSQEDSFPASVLFF. The CDR3 DNA reads TGTGTCAGCAGCCAAGAGGACAGTTTCCCTGCTTCTGTACTGTTCTTC.

As for this clonotype: One end of the junction does not line up with germline, which may come from a read error. The rearrangement links TRBV5-1 to TRBJ2-1; 9 bases align to TRBD2. Per the germline V gene, CDR1 is SGHRS and CDR2 is YFSETQ. This CDR3 spans 15 amino acids. The DNA for the CDR3 is TGCGCCAGCAGTTTGGGCGGGACTAGCACCAATGAGCAGTTCTTC. Translated, it gives CASSLGGTSTNEQFF.

To note about this clonotype: The junction does not match germline at one end; this may be a read error. The J gene is TRBJ1-1, the V gene TRBV4-1; 9 bases agree with TRBD1. This CDR3 comprises 15 residues. CDR1 and CDR2 from the germline V gene are MGHRA and YSYEKL. The CDR3 bases are TGCACCAGCAGCCAAACATTCCCGGGACAGGGCGCGGCTTTCTTT. It is translated as CTSSQTFPGQGAAFF.

The gene calls are TRBV29-1 and TRBJ2-1, with 7 positions matching TRBD2. This CDR3 region has 14 residues. From germline, CDR1 is SQVTM and CDR2 ANQGSEA. V trimming: 6 bases; J trimming: 9 bases; junction bases outside the gene matches: 14. This CDR3 reads CSVEPAGRSCEQFF. CDR3 sequence (DNA): TGCAGCGTCGAACCAGCGGGAAGATCTTGTGAGCAGTTCTTC.

A word on this clonotype: A much bigger clone sits one base away, suggesting this may be a read error. The chain uses TRBV6-6 and TRBJ1-1; tentatively, D is TRBD1 (5 bases). The V and J ends lost 10 bases and 0 bases respectively, with 21 bases between them. CDR3 length: 16 amino acids. Germline-derived CDR1 and CDR2 are MNHNY and SVGAGI (reference sequence). The CDR3 region has the DNA TGTGCCAACAGCCCTCCGGGGGTTTCAATGAACACTGAAGCTTTCTTT. Residues: CANSPPGVSMNTEAFF.

The chain employs TRBV5-1 and TRBJ1-4; 9 bases are a match to TRBD1. The CDR3 covers 17 residues. Germline V gene lookup returns CDR1 SGHRS and CDR2 YFSETQ. V lost 4 bases, J lost 8 bases, and 15 bases stayed unmatched. The CDR3 DNA sequence: TGCGCCAGCAGCCCCGGGACAGGGCTGGCGGTAGAGGAAAAACTGTTTTTT. This sequence encodes CASSPGTGLAVEEKLFF.

On this clonotype itself: Since a much larger clone is just one base distant, this may be a read error. The chain has TRBV6-6 and TRBJ2-1, with D possibly being TRBD2 (6 bases). The CDR3 is 15 amino acids. Germline V gene lookup returns CDR1 MNHNY and CDR2 SVGAGI (reference sequence). CDR3 amino acids: CTSSTRRARDNEQFF. The CDR3, as DNA: TGTACCAGCAGTACTCGGAGGGCAAGGGACAATGAGCAGTTCTTC.

Worth noting for this clonotype: This may come from a read error, since a much larger clone is one base off. The V gene is TRBV6-5, the J gene TRBJ1-2; the D gene is possibly TRBD1 (6 bases). Per germline, CDR1 MNHEY and CDR2 SVGAGI. The CDR3 runs 14 residues. V gave up 6 bases and J gave up 5 bases, with 16 bases separating them. Written as DNA, the CDR3 is TGTGCCAGCAGGGTGACAGGCGGTAATTATGGCTACACCTTC. The encoded protein is CASRVTGGNYGYTF.

V and J are TRBV7-9 and TRBJ2-7, with 7 bases that match TRBD2. The germline V gene encodes CDR1 SEHNR and CDR2 FQNEAQ (reference sequence). V was pared by 5 bases and J by 3 bases, with 19 bases of the junction left unmatched. There are 18 residues in the CDR3. CDR3 bases: TGTGCCAGCAGCCGCTTGGCGGGGGTCGGCGGGAGTGGCTACGAGCAGTACTTC. Amino acids: CASSRLAGVGGSGYEQYF.